This T cell receptor beta chain is from a study of T-cell reconstitution after alpha-beta-depleted transplantation in children. The CDR3 runs 12 residues. V was trimmed by 7 bases and J by 5 bases, leaving 10 bases between them. Germline CDR1 reads MNHNY; CDR2 reads SVGAGI (reference sequence). This clonotype was detected a few times. A library of TCRbeta sequences, prepared with unique molecular identifiers, was generated. TCRdb re-derived calls from the PCR reads in MiXCR, one entry per CDR3 protein. The sample consists of more than 450,000 distinct CDR3 sequences, 15% to 20% of them appearing once.

The receptor was derived from a human donor who donated a stem cell graft to a child with acute lymphoblastic leukemia. V is TRBV6-6 and J is TRBJ2-3, with D possibly TRBD2 on 5 matching bases. Sequenced material: PBMCs from the stem cell graft donor, taken from the stem cell graft. DNA of the CDR3: TGTGCCAGCAACTTCGGAGGAGATACGCAGTATTTT. Translated, it gives CASNFGGDTQYF.